Listed below are T cell receptor beta chains from one sample, sequenced in a study of blood T cells in healthy people across ages. MiXCR, applied by TCRdb to the 5' RACE reads, yields one record per CDR3 protein. This table has fewer than 950,000 distinct CDR3 sequences, roughly 50% appearing once. The sequenced sample consisted of blood. These TCRs come from a man older than 75 in good health. The CDR3 runs from the conserved cysteine through the conserved F or W. Fields, in order: clone size, J gene, D gene, V gene, CDR3 protein, CDR3 DNA. A D gene is named only where the DNA matches it firmly. Not every row has a clone size; where given, it reads once, few, many or a size class.

size: -
J: TRBJ1-5
D: -
V: TRBV12-3/TRBV12-4
CDR3: CASSFSGSINQPQHF
DNA: TGTGCCAGCAGTTTCTCAGGGTCAATCAATCAGCCCCAGCATTTT

size: -
J: TRBJ2-3
D: -
V: TRBV2
CDR3: CASSTRGRTDTQYF
DNA: TGTGCCAGCAGTACGCGGGGGCGCACAGATACGCAGTATTTT

size: -
J: TRBJ1-2
D: -
V: TRBV7-2
CDR3: CASSPVSGYTF
DNA: TGTGCCAGCAGCCCCGTGAGCGGCTACACCTTC

size: -
J: TRBJ2-1
D: -
V: TRBV4-2
CDR3: CASSQDLMTAYNEQFF
DNA: TGTGCCAGCAGCCAAGATCTCATGACAGCCTACAATGAGCAGTTCTTC

size: -
J: TRBJ2-1
D: TRBD1
V: TRBV27
CDR3: CASRDRGLNEQFF
DNA: TGTGCCAGCCGGGACAGGGGTTTGAATGAGCAGTTCTTC

size: few
J: TRBJ2-1
D: TRBD2
V: TRBV27
CDR3: CASSFGGVEYNEQFF
DNA: TGTGCCAGCAGTTTCGGGGGGGTGGAATACAATGAGCAGTTCTTC

size: -
J: TRBJ1-2
D: -
V: TRBV5-4
CDR3: CASSSGRDYTF
DNA: TGTGCCAGCAGCTCGGGACGGGACTACACCTTC

size: -
J: TRBJ2-4
D: -
V: TRBV14
CDR3: CASSTTAGPGYIQYF
DNA: TGTGCCAGCAGCACGACCGCAGGGCCGGGTTACATTCAGTACTTC

size: few
J: TRBJ2-7
D: TRBD1
V: TRBV27
CDR3: CASRRTGLLYEQYF
DNA: TGTGCCAGCAGGCGGACAGGTCTACTCTACGAGCAGTACTTC

size: -
J: TRBJ2-7
D: -
V: TRBV7-2
CDR3: CASSRDSLPYEQYF
DNA: TGTGCCAGCAGCCGGGACTCGCTACCCTACGAGCAGTACTTC

size: -
J: TRBJ2-1
D: -
V: TRBV2
CDR3: CASSEAFGTSSYNEQFF
DNA: TGTGCCAGCAGTGAGGCTTTTGGCACGAGCTCCTACAATGAGCAGTTCTTC

size: -
J: TRBJ2-1
D: -
V: TRBV7-2
CDR3: CASSLFVASSYNEQFF
DNA: TGTGCCAGCAGCCTTTTCGTAGCGAGCTCCTACAATGAGCAGTTCTTC

size: -
J: TRBJ2-3
D: TRBD2
V: TRBV9
CDR3: CASSVLGLAGAGSTDTQYF
DNA: TGTGCCAGCAGCGTATTGGGGTTAGCGGGAGCCGGGAGCACAGATACGCAGTATTTT

size: -
J: TRBJ2-1
D: -
V: TRBV25-1
CDR3: CATTADNYRETQFF
DNA: TGTGCCACCACTGCCGACAATTATCGAGAGACCCAGTTCTTC

size: few
J: TRBJ2-5
D: TRBD1
V: TRBV9
CDR3: CASSFNPRDRAQETQYF
DNA: TGTGCCAGCAGCTTTAACCCCCGGGACAGGGCCCAAGAGACCCAGTACTTC

size: many
J: TRBJ2-1
D: -
V: TRBV12-3/TRBV12-4
CDR3: CASSSETAVAYEQFF
DNA: TGTGCCAGCAGTTCGGAGACAGCGGTGGCTTATGAGCAGTTCTTC

size: few
J: TRBJ2-1
D: -
V: TRBV14
CDR3: CASSQEWDGRDEQFF
DNA: TGTGCCAGCAGCCAAGAATGGGATGGGCGCGATGAGCAGTTCTTC

size: few
J: TRBJ1-2
D: TRBD1
V: TRBV7-2
CDR3: CASSLVGTGLNYGYTF
DNA: TGTGCCAGCAGCTTAGTTGGGACAGGACTGAACTATGGCTACACCTTC

size: -
J: TRBJ2-7
D: -
V: TRBV29-1
CDR3: CSVEGRGGWYEQYF
DNA: TGCAGCGTTGAGGGGCGGGGAGGCTGGTATGAGCAGTACTTC

size: -
J: TRBJ2-7
D: -
V: TRBV18
CDR3: CASSQQTSSYEQYF
DNA: TGTGCCAGCTCCCAACAGACAAGCTCCTACGAGCAGTACTTC

size: -
J: TRBJ2-7
D: TRBD2
V: TRBV20-1
CDR3: CSATLAGIGNEQYF
DNA: TGCAGTGCTACCCTAGCGGGTATCGGGAATGAGCAGTACTTC

size: -
J: TRBJ2-3
D: TRBD2
V: TRBV7-3
CDR3: CASSRQPAGGDTQYF
DNA: TGTGCCAGCAGCCGTCAACCGGCGGGAGGTGATACGCAGTATTTT

size: -
J: TRBJ2-2
D: -
V: TRBV12-3/TRBV12-4
CDR3: CASPPPGNTGELFF
DNA: TGTGCCAGCCCGCCGCCCGGAAACACCGGGGAGCTGTTTTTT

size: -
J: TRBJ2-5
D: TRBD2
V: TRBV27
CDR3: CASSQRTSGQETQYF
DNA: TGTGCCAGCAGTCAGAGGACTAGCGGACAAGAGACCCAGTACTTC

size: -
J: TRBJ1-4
D: -
V: TRBV5-6
CDR3: CASSLVGGGQPATNEKLFF
DNA: TGTGCCAGCAGCTTGGTGGGCGGTGGTCAACCTGCAACTAATGAAAAACTGTTTTTT

size: -
J: TRBJ1-2
D: -
V: TRBV14
CDR3: CASSPVGANYGYTF
DNA: TGTGCCAGCAGCCCCGTCGGAGCTAACTATGGCTACACCTTC

size: few
J: TRBJ2-3
D: -
V: TRBV18
CDR3: CASKQPGQGTDTQYF
DNA: TGTGCCAGTAAACAACCGGGACAAGGCACAGATACGCAGTATTTT

size: -
J: TRBJ2-1
D: -
V: TRBV9
CDR3: CASSSQGGTSIYNEQFF
DNA: TGTGCCAGCAGCTCTCAGGGTGGTACCTCGATCTACAATGAGCAGTTCTTC

size: few
J: TRBJ2-7
D: -
V: TRBV2
CDR3: CASSELGGSYEQYF
DNA: TGTGCCAGCAGTGAATTAGGGGGATCCTACGAGCAGTACTTC

size: -
J: TRBJ1-5
D: -
V: TRBV20-1
CDR3: CSASLAVGPQHF
DNA: TGCAGTGCTAGTTTAGCTGTTGGGCCCCAGCATTTT

size: -
J: TRBJ2-3
D: -
V: TRBV7-3
CDR3: CASSSAPPDTQYF
DNA: TGTGCCAGCAGCTCGGCTCCCCCCGATACGCAGTATTTT

size: few
J: TRBJ1-4
D: TRBD1
V: TRBV7-6
CDR3: CASSLGQGGSTEKLFF
DNA: TGTGCCAGCAGCTTAGGACAGGGTGGGTCGACTGAAAAACTGTTTTTT

size: -
J: TRBJ2-5
D: TRBD2
V: TRBV20-1
CDR3: CSARVTSGSLRETQYF
DNA: TGCAGTGCTAGAGTGACTAGCGGGAGTCTTCGGGAGACCCAGTACTTC

size: -
J: TRBJ1-2
D: -
V: TRBV27
CDR3: CASSLGAGTGWGNGYTF
DNA: TGTGCCAGCAGTTTAGGTGCAGGCACCGGTTGGGGGAATGGCTACACCTTC

size: -
J: TRBJ2-5
D: TRBD1
V: TRBV11-1
CDR3: CASSPDRVGLQETQYF
DNA: TGTGCCAGCAGCCCGGACAGGGTAGGTCTCCAAGAGACCCAGTACTTC

size: few
J: TRBJ1-1
D: -
V: TRBV12-3/TRBV12-4
CDR3: CASSFGQGHTEAFF
DNA: TGTGCCAGCAGTTTTGGGCAGGGGCATACTGAAGCTTTCTTT

size: -
J: TRBJ2-7
D: TRBD2
V: TRBV4-3
CDR3: CASSQDRGLAGNEQYF
DNA: TGCGCCAGCAGCCAAGATCGAGGGCTAGCGGGCAACGAGCAGTACTTC

size: -
J: TRBJ2-5
D: TRBD2
V: TRBV7-8
CDR3: CASSKGLDETQYF
DNA: TGTGCCAGCAGCAAGGGACTAGATGAGACCCAGTACTTC

size: -
J: TRBJ2-7
D: TRBD2
V: TRBV20-1
CDR3: CSAIGASGRSSYEQYF
DNA: TGCAGTGCTATAGGGGCTAGCGGGAGGAGCTCCTACGAGCAGTACTTC

size: -
J: TRBJ2-7
D: TRBD2
V: TRBV5-1
CDR3: CASSSGLAGGPHEQYF
DNA: TGCGCCAGCAGCTCGGGGTTAGCGGGAGGGCCCCACGAGCAGTACTTC

size: -
J: TRBJ2-3
D: TRBD2
V: TRBV6-2/TRBV6-3
CDR3: CASNPLVSGGGVRADTQYF
DNA: TGTGCCAGCAACCCTCTAGTTTCGGGGGGAGGAGTTCGGGCAGATACGCAGTATTTT

size: many
J: TRBJ1-5
D: -
V: TRBV20-1
CDR3: CSARVGGVGNQPQHF
DNA: TGCAGTGCTAGAGTGGGCGGAGTCGGCAATCAGCCCCAGCATTTT

size: -
J: TRBJ2-1
D: -
V: TRBV12-3/TRBV12-4
CDR3: CASSYTLFAVDNEQFF
DNA: TGTGCCAGCAGTTATACCCTTTTCGCTGTCGACAATGAGCAGTTCTTC

size: -
J: TRBJ2-5
D: TRBD2
V: TRBV7-2
CDR3: CASSLDVAGARETQYF
DNA: TGTGCCAGCAGCTTAGATGTAGCGGGAGCGAGGGAGACCCAGTACTTC

size: once
J: TRBJ2-3
D: TRBD2
V: TRBV7-8
CDR3: CASSLLAVGGADTQYF
DNA: TGTGCCAGCAGCCTACTAGCGGTCGGCGGGGCAGATACGCAGTATTTT

size: few
J: TRBJ1-6
D: -
V: TRBV12-3/TRBV12-4
CDR3: CASGYNSPLHF
DNA: TGTGCCAGTGGGTATAATTCACCCCTCCACTTT

size: once
J: TRBJ2-1
D: -
V: TRBV28
CDR3: CASRIFNEQFF
DNA: TGTGCCAGCAGGATCTTCAATGAGCAGTTCTTC

size: few
J: TRBJ1-2
D: -
V: TRBV20-1
CDR3: CSASEGVAGYTF
DNA: TGCAGTGCTAGCGAGGGCGTGGCTGGCTACACCTTC

size: -
J: TRBJ2-5
D: -
V: TRBV27
CDR3: CASSSAGTGGTQYF
DNA: TGTGCCAGCAGTTCCGCAGGGACTGGCGGGACCCAGTACTTC

size: few
J: TRBJ2-3
D: TRBD2
V: TRBV20-1
CDR3: CSASVRLAGTDTQYF
DNA: TGCAGTGCTTCAGTGAGACTAGCGGGCACAGATACGCAGTATTTT

size: few
J: TRBJ2-6
D: TRBD1
V: TRBV5-5
CDR3: CASSLPGQGGSGANVLTF
DNA: TGTGCCAGCAGCTTACCGGGACAGGGTGGCTCTGGGGCCAACGTCCTGACTTTC

size: few
J: TRBJ1-2
D: TRBD1
V: TRBV27
CDR3: CASSPLGTGGANYGYTF
DNA: TGTGCCAGCAGTCCGTTGGGGACAGGGGGCGCTAATTATGGCTACACCTTC

size: -
J: TRBJ1-1
D: TRBD1
V: TRBV29-1
CDR3: CSVTGGWNTEAFF
DNA: TGCAGCGTAACAGGGGGATGGAACACGGAAGCTTTCTTT

size: -
J: TRBJ2-5
D: -
V: TRBV27
CDR3: CASRKPGKRGARDGQYF
DNA: TGTGCCAGCAGGAAACCGGGTAAACGGGGGGCGAGGGACGGGCAGTACTTC

size: -
J: TRBJ2-7
D: -
V: TRBV9
CDR3: CASTRDGGEQYF
DNA: TGTGCCAGCACGCGGGACGGCGGGGAGCAGTACTTC

size: few
J: TRBJ2-3
D: TRBD2
V: TRBV27
CDR3: CASSLAGVYRSPDTQYF
DNA: TGTGCCAGCAGTTTAGCGGGAGTATATAGATCTCCAGATACGCAGTATTTT

size: -
J: TRBJ2-7
D: -
V: TRBV18
CDR3: CASSPPAGDYEQYF
DNA: TGTGCCAGCTCACCACCGGCAGGGGACTACGAGCAGTACTTC

size: -
J: TRBJ2-5
D: -
V: TRBV6-2/TRBV6-3
CDR3: CASSYLAVQETQYF
DNA: TGTGCCAGCAGTTACTTGGCAGTCCAAGAGACCCAGTACTTC

size: -
J: TRBJ2-5
D: -
V: TRBV7-2
CDR3: CASSLARQRVYQETQYF
DNA: TGTGCCAGCAGCTTAGCGCGGCAGAGGGTCTACCAAGAGACCCAGTACTTC

size: few
J: TRBJ2-7
D: TRBD1
V: TRBV28
CDR3: CASSFPGQGGYEQYF
DNA: TGTGCCAGCAGTTTCCCGGGACAGGGTGGCTACGAGCAGTACTTC